These 7 T cell receptor beta chains originate from one sample sequenced in a study of blood T cell repertoires in COVID-19. Sequencing was performed with immunoSEQ multiplex PCR; in TCRdb, only in-frame clones are kept and a portion is missing. The sample carries a few hundred thousand clones, around four fifths recorded once. Sequencing was carried out using peripheral blood. These receptor sequences come from a woman in her forties or fifties with active or convalescent COVID-19.

This clone was detected a few times. The rearrangement uses TRBV3-1 (or the pseudogene TRBV3-2) and TRBJ1-1, with D unclear. The germline V gene encodes CDR1 LGHDT and CDR2 YNNKEL (reference sequence). Trimming removed 0 bases from V and 1 base from J, with 18 bases in between. CDR3 size: 18 residues. The CDR3: CASSQEFLEEDGNTEAFF. In DNA form, the CDR3 reads TGTGCCAGCAGCCAAGAGTTCCTTGAGGAGGACGGGAACACTGAAGCTTTCTTT.

The rearrangement uses TRBV27 and TRBJ2-2; 12 positions agree with TRBD1. CDR1 MNHEY and CDR2 SMNVEV come from the germline V gene (reference sequence). The CDR3 loop spans 17 amino acids. V lost 4 bases and J lost 6; bases outside the gene matches: 9. The chain's CDR3 is CASSSPPGQGAAGELFF. As DNA, the CDR3 is TGTGCCAGCAGTTCTCCCCCGGGACAGGGGGCGGCCGGGGAGCTGTTTTTT.

This sequence joins TRBV27 and TRBJ2-3, with D hard to call. The CDR3 is 15 amino acids. Between the trimmed V and J ends, which lost 3 bases and 2 bases, there was a span of 12 bases. The germline gives CDR1 MNHEY, CDR2 SMNVEV (reference sequence). CDR3 sequence: CASSFAQPFTDTQYF. In DNA, the CDR3 is TGTGCCAGCAGTTTCGCACAGCCTTTCACAGATACGCAGTATTTT.

This clone was seen once. V and J are TRBV10-3 and TRBJ1-6; possible D gene TRBD1, 5 bases. Deletions cut 6 bases from V and 6 bases from J, with 12 bases between. Germline V gene sequence: CDR1 ENHRY, CDR2 SYGVKD. The CDR3 loop spans 14 amino acids. DNA for the CDR3: TGTGCCATCAGGCCTCGGGGGTCTAATTCACCCCTCCACTTT. It is translated as CAIRPRGSNSPLHF.

This clone appeared a few times. V and J are TRBV7-9 and TRBJ2-1; perhaps TRBD1 as D (6 bases). Germline V gene lookup returns CDR1 SEHNR and CDR2 FQNEAQ (reference sequence). V lost 0 bases and J lost 10, with 10 bases in between. The CDR3 is made up of 13 amino acids. As DNA, the CDR3 is TGTGCCAGCAGCTTAGCTCCGGGACACGAGCAGTTCTTC. It codes for CASSLAPGHEQFF.

The chain combines TRBV7-2 with TRBJ2-7; D is possibly TRBD2 (6 bases). V lost 1 base and J lost 1, with 11 bases in between. This CDR3 is 15 amino acids long. Germline lookup yields CDR1 SGHTA and CDR2 FQGNSA. CDR3 nucleotide sequence: TGTGCCAGCAGCTTAGAATGGGCGGGATCCTACGAGCAGTACTTC. It yields the protein CASSLEWAGSYEQYF. The full variable domain, in which reference TRBV7-2 and TRBJ2-7 provide the parts outside the CDR3, is GAGVSQSPSNKVTEKGKDVELRCDPISGHTALYWYRQSLGQGLEFLIYFQGNSAPDKSGLPSDRFSAERTGGSVSTLTIQRTQQEDSAVYLCASSLEWAGSYEQYFGPGTRLTVT.

The chain couples TRBV4-1 to TRBJ1-4; 10 bases agree with TRBD1. From germline, CDR1 is MGHRA and CDR2 YSYEKL. The CDR3 extends over 16 amino acids. Trimming cost V 3 bases and J 3 bases; bases outside gene matches: 4. CDR3 residues: CASSQTGGAANEKLFF. For the CDR3, the DNA is TGCGCCAGCAGCCAGACAGGGGGCGCAGCTAATGAAAAACTGTTTTTT.